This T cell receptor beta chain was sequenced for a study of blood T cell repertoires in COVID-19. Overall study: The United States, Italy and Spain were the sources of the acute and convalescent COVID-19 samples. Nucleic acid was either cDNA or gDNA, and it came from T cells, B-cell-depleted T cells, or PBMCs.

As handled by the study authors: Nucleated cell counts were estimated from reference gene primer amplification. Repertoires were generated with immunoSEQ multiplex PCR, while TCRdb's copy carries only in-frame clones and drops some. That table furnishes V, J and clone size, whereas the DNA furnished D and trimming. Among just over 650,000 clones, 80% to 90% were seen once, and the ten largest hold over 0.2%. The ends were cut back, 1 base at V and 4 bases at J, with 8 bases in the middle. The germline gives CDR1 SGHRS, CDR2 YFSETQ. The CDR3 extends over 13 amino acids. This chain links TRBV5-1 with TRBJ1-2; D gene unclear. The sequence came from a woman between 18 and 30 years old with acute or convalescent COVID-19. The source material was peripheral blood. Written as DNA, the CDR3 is TGCGCCAGCAGCTTGAACACGGGCTATGGCTACACCTTC. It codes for CASSLNTGYGYTF.